The 4 T cell receptor beta chains presented below share a single source sample, sequenced in a study of identical twins. MiXCR, run by TCRdb on the 5' RACE reads, gives a single entry per CDR3 protein. The sample has roughly 720,000 distinct CDR3 sequences, around a sixth seen once; the top ten hold 13%. The same data also contributed to another study, on T cells expressing NK-cell markers.

Sequences were obtained from PBMCs. The origin of the receptors is a young woman in good health.

J is TRBJ2-2 and V is TRBV5-5; the D is unclear. Trimming stripped 0 bases from V and 4 bases from J, with 10 bases between. This CDR3 region has 15 residues. CDR1 is SGHKS and CDR2 is YYEKEE in the germline V gene (reference sequence). CDR3 amino acids: CASSLARQLTGELFF. The CDR3, as DNA: TGTGCCAGCAGCTTGGCCAGGCAGCTCACCGGGGAGCTGTTTTTT.

There are a few counts of this clonotype. This sequence joins TRBV5-1 and TRBJ2-4; no clear D gene. The V end lost 0 bases, the J end lost 8 bases, and 12 bases lay between the germline ends. CDR3 length: 14 residues. Germline assignment: CDR1 SGHRS and CDR2 YFSETQ. The CDR3 DNA follows: TGCGCCAGCAGCTTGGATCGTTCAAATGACATTCAGTACTTC. Translated: CASSLDRSNDIQYF.

The V call is TRBV19, the J call TRBJ2-1; 9 nucleotides line up with TRBD1. CDR1 and CDR2 (germline): LNHDA, SQIVND (reference sequence). Unmatched junction bases numbered 8, after V lost 8 bases and J lost 3 bases. The CDR3 is made up of 15 amino acids. DNA of the CDR3: TGTGCCAGTCTCCCCCGGGACAGGGACTACAATGAGCAGTTCTTC. Translating it yields CASLPRDRDYNEQFF.

This clonotype was seen a handful of times. V gene TRBV9 combines with J gene TRBJ2-3; D not certain. CDR1 SGDLS and CDR2 YYNGEE come from the germline V gene. The CDR3 sequence is 15 residues long. The V gene lost 0 bases and the J gene lost 1 base, with 9 bases spanning the gap. CDR3 DNA: TGTGCCAGCAGCGTAGGGACGTACGGCACAGATACGCAGTATTTT. Its protein is CASSVGTYGTDTQYF.